A selection of T cell receptor beta chains follows, all from one sample in a study of shared clonotypes between healthy human individuals. The table came from immunoSEQ multiplex PCR; TCRdb's copy has only in-frame clones and leaves some out. The data contain about 490,000 clones, around 79% of them singletons. The sample comprised PBMCs. The receptors derive from a woman aged 40-49 years in good health. Some clones in this sample may be carry-over from other donors' samples. Each CDR3 is given with its conserved first and last residue. D genes are given only for firm matches. A clone size is listed for some rows: how often the clone was seen (once, few, many), or a class if it is expanded.

j_call d_call clone_size cdr3_length v_call cdr3_nt cdr3_aa
TRBJ2-7 . once 13 TRBV5-6 TGTGCCAGCAGCTTGAACAGCCTCTACGAGCAGTACTTC CASSLNSLYEQYF
TRBJ2-3 . . 13 TRBV14 TGTGCCAGCAGCTATCCCGGCACAGATACGCAGTATTTT CASSYPGTDTQYF
TRBJ2-1 TRBD1 . 11 TRBV29-1 TGCAGCCCGAGACAGGGCAATGAGCAGTTCTTC CSPRQGNEQFF
TRBJ1-2 TRBD1 . 15 TRBV5-1 TGCGCCAGCAGCTTGAATGTAGCAGGGGGACTTGGCTACACCTTC CASSLNVAGGLGYTF
TRBJ1-1 . . 12 TRBV29-1 TGCAGCGGGGGGGAATTTGGCACTGAAGCTTTCTTT CSGGEFGTEAFF
TRBJ2-5 TRBD1 once 14 TRBV28 TGTGCCAGCAGTTTGGGACAGGACCAAGAGACCCAGTACTTC CASSLGQDQETQYF
TRBJ1-1 . many 13 TRBV30 TGTGCCTGGAGTGAGATAGCGGAGACTGAAGCTTTCTTT CAWSEIAETEAFF
TRBJ2-3 TRBD2 few 17 TRBV4-2 TGTGCCAGCAGCCAGGCCCCCGGGACTAGCACCTCAGATACGCAGTATTTT CASSQAPGTSTSDTQYF
TRBJ2-5 . once 14 TRBV5-1 TGCGCCAGCAGCGGAGGACGGACCCAAGAGACCCAGTACTTC CASSGGRTQETQYF
TRBJ1-1 . . 15 TRBV5-1 TGCGCCAGCAGCTTGGAGGCCGGGGCGAACACTGAAGCTTTCTTT CASSLEAGANTEAFF
TRBJ2-1 TRBD2 . 17 TRBV30 TGTGCCTGGGGGTATTATTCCGGGACTAGAGGGAACAATGAGCAGTTCTTC CAWGYYSGTRGNNEQFF
TRBJ2-7 . once 12 TRBV28 TGTGCCAGCGGCGAGTTTTCCAACGAGCAGTACTTC CASGEFSNEQYF
TRBJ1-5 . . 13 TRBV27 TGTGCCAGCAGTTCGGTTCTGGGTCAGCCCCAGCATTTT CASSSVLGQPQHF
TRBJ1-1 . few 13 TRBV30 TGTGCCTGGAGTTTGACCCAGAACACTGAAGCTTTCTTT CAWSLTQNTEAFF
TRBJ2-5 TRBD1 . 15 TRBV30 TGTGCCCGGAGTGTACCGGGACAGGGGGAAGAGACCCAGTACTTC CARSVPGQGEETQYF
TRBJ2-5 TRBD2 . 15 TRBV7-8 TGTGCCAGCAGCTTCCAAGCGGGAGGAGCGGAGACCCAGTACTTC CASSFQAGGAETQYF
TRBJ1-5 TRBD1 few 15 TRBV6-1 TGTGCCAGCAGTCGGGGACAGGGAAACGGGCAGCCCCAGCATTTT CASSRGQGNGQPQHF
TRBJ2-2 TRBD2 . 16 TRBV5-1 TGCGCCAGCAGCTTGCGGACTAGCGGTGACACCGGGGAGCTGTTTTTT CASSLRTSGDTGELFF
TRBJ1-1 . . 17 TRBV28 TGTGCCAGCAGTTTGGTCGGAATCACAGCCGATAACACTGAAGCTTTCTTT CASSLVGITADNTEAFF
TRBJ1-1 TRBD1 . 15 TRBV27 TGTGCCAGCAGTTTATCCCCGGGACAGGGCACTGAAGCTTTCTTT CASSLSPGQGTEAFF
TRBJ2-5 . . 13 TRBV10-1 TGCGCCAGCAGTGATAGGTGCCAAGAGACCCAGTACTTC CASSDRCQETQYF
TRBJ2-2 TRBD2 . 16 TRBV19 TGTGCCAGTAGTACGCATAGCGGGAGGGGCACCGGGGAGCTGTTTTTT CASSTHSGRGTGELFF
TRBJ2-7 TRBD1 many 13 TRBV6-5 TGTGCCAGCTTCGGGCAGGGGGCGTCCGAGCAGTACTTC CASFGQGASEQYF
TRBJ2-3 . once 15 TRBV6-5 TGTGCCAGCGGGCCGGGACGGCGACTCACAGATACGCAGTATTTT CASGPGRRLTDTQYF
TRBJ2-7 . . 15 TRBV10-3 TGTGCCATCAGTGGCAAGGTGGCAGGGTCCTACGAGCAGTACTTC CAISGKVAGSYEQYF
TRBJ2-1 TRBD2 . 16 TRBV7-9 TGTGCCAGCAGCTCCCAACTAGCGGAAAACTACAATGAGCAGTTCTTC CASSSQLAENYNEQFF
TRBJ2-5 TRBD1 . 15 TRBV9 TGTGCCAGCAGCGTAGGGGGACAGATACAAGAGACCCAGTACTTC CASSVGGQIQETQYF
TRBJ1-2 TRBD1 . 14 TRBV7-2 TGTGCCAGCAGCTTAGCCGTTACCGGGACAGGGCATACCTTC CASSLAVTGTGHTF
TRBJ1-1 . . 15 TRBV18 TGTGCCAGCTCACCACGCCGGGGAATGAACACTGAAGCTTTCTTT CASSPRRGMNTEAFF
TRBJ2-5 TRBD2 . 14 TRBV6-6 TGTGCCAGCAGTCCGAGGACCCCTAGCGGGGTTTGTCACTTC CASSPRTPSGVCHF
TRBJ1-6 . . 14 TRBV7-9 TGTGCCAGCAGCCGGGACATCCAAAATTCACCCCTCCACTTT CASSRDIQNSPLHF
TRBJ2-3 TRBD2 . 17 TRBV18 TGTGCCAGCTCACCACAGGCTAGCGGGAGTTCTCCAGATACGCAGTATTTT CASSPQASGSSPDTQYF
TRBJ1-5 TRBD1 . 17 TRBV5-8 TGTGCCAGCAGCCTGGTGGAGGGGGCTCTTAGCAATCAGCCCCAGCATTTT CASSLVEGALSNQPQHF
TRBJ1-5 . . 15 TRBV23-1 TGCGCCAGCAGCCAGAACGGGGTGCGCAATCAGCCCCAGCATTTT CASSQNGVRNQPQHF
TRBJ2-5 TRBD2 . 13 TRBV18 TGTGCCAGCTCCCTAGCGGCACAAGAGACCCAGTACTTC CASSLAAQETQYF
TRBJ2-7 TRBD1 once 16 TRBV30 TGTGCCTGGAGTGTACTAGGGACAGTTGTTGACTACGAGCAGTACTTC CAWSVLGTVVDYEQYF